This record concerns one T cell receptor (beta chain) sequence. The data belong to a study of blood T cell repertoires in COVID-19. Background on the study: Material from acute and convalescent COVID-19 was sourced from the United States, Italy and Spain. In each case, the material was cDNA or gDNA derived from T cells, B-cell-depleted T cells, or PBMCs.

V lost 8 bases, J lost 2 bases, and 12 bases lay in between. CDR1 and CDR2 (germline): LNHNV, YYDKDF (reference sequence). The CDR3 consists of 13 residues. Libraries were prepared by immunoSEQ multiplex PCR; TCRdb keeps only in-frame clonotypes and omits some of them. The repertoire holds under 500,000 clones, with 70% to 90% as singletons. The receptor was isolated from a woman aged 18-30 years with acute COVID-19. The rearrangement uses TRBV15 and TRBJ1-2; the D is unclear. Sequenced sample: PBMCs or T cells enriched from blood (not recorded which). CDR3 nucleotides: TGTGCCACCTCACCAGCGGGAAACTATGGCTACACCTTC. Protein: CATSPAGNYGYTF.